This T cell receptor (beta chain) was sequenced in a study of blood T cells in healthy people across ages. It was with a sample-barcoded 5' primer and a J-beta primer mix that a second PCR of roughly 7 to 12 cycles was run. A template-switch adaptor with 12 random nucleotides tagged each cDNA molecule. TCRdb reanalysed the 5' RACE reads using MiXCR and keeps one entry per CDR3 protein. The sample includes some 1.1 million distinct CDR3 sequences, 35% to 45% of them seen just once. The study, taken as a whole, reports: Possibly confounding the expanded clonotype changes was the fact that donor CMV status was unknown. Measured against age, TCR beta diversity per million T cells decreased in a roughly linear manner.

As concerns this clonotype: The antigen is undetermined. A read error may produce the germline difference seen at one junction end.

The CDR3 consists of 14 residues. The receptor was isolated from a man younger than 35 in good health. The V and J genes are TRBV12-3 or TRBV12-4 and TRBJ1-1; TRBD1 is a possible D gene (5 bases). The specimen sequenced was blood. The CDR3 region has the DNA TGTGCCGGCAGTCCCCTCACAGGTAGGGCTGAAGCTTTCTTT. Its translation: CAGSPLTGRAEAFF.